The 28 T cell receptor beta chains listed next were all sequenced from one sample in a study of blood T cell repertoires in COVID-19. Only in-frame clones appear in the TCRdb table, and some are missing; sequencing was by immunoSEQ multiplex PCR. The sample has about 290,000 clones, nearly 90% seen once. The material sequenced was peripheral blood. The origin of the receptors is a woman aged 25 to 39 with COVID-19, enrolled during active disease.

The chain has TRBV5-1 and TRBJ2-7; tentative D call: TRBD1 (6 bases). There are 14 residues in the CDR3. Germline assignment: CDR1 SGHRS and CDR2 YFSETQ. Trimming took 2 bases from V and 5 from J, leaving 14 bases between them. The CDR3 protein is CASSFSQGPHEQYF. CDR3 nucleotide sequence: TGCGCCAGCAGCTTTAGTCAGGGGCCCCACGAGCAGTACTTC.

In DNA, the CDR3 is TGTGCCAGCAGGCCCGCAGGGTATCAGCCCCAGCATTTT. It translates to CASRPAGYQPQHF. This chain connects TRBV2 to TRBJ1-5, with D possibly being TRBD1 (5 bases). CDR3 length equals 13 residues. Per germline, CDR1 SNHLY and CDR2 FYNNEI. V shed 6 bases and J shed 5 bases, with 11 bases lying between them.

Points on this clone: A much larger clone differs by one base, so this may be a read error. The chain joins TRBV28 to TRBJ1-5; the D gene is possibly TRBD1 (6 bases). The CDR3 contains 14 residues. V lost 5 bases to trimming and J lost 0 bases, with 8 bases between them. Looked up from germline, CDR1 is MDHEN and CDR2 is SYDVKM. Written as DNA, the CDR3 is TGTGCCAGCAGTCAGGGGTATAGCAATCAGCCCCAGCATTTT. Protein: CASSQGYSNQPQHF.

V gene TRBV13 combines with J gene TRBJ2-7, with a tentative D call TRBD1 (5 bases). The length of the CDR3 is 13 residues. V was trimmed by 3 bases and J by 4 bases, leaving 10 bases between them. Germline assignment: CDR1 PRHDT and CDR2 FYEKMQ (reference sequence). CDR3 protein: CASSFGRGYEQYF. The DNA for the CDR3 is TGTGCCAGCAGCTTTGGAAGGGGTTACGAGCAGTACTTC.

The rearrangement uses TRBV6-5 and TRBJ1-1; D unresolved. The CDR3 is made up of 14 amino acids. V was cut by 4 bases and J by 11 bases, with 20 bases left in between. The germline V gene has CDR1 MNHEY and CDR2 SVGAGI. The CDR3: CASSWSGSQDLAFF. Written as DNA, the CDR3 is TGTGCCAGCAGTTGGTCCGGGTCCCAAGATTTGGCTTTCTTT.

The chain couples TRBV5-1 to TRBJ2-3; 7 positions agree with TRBD1. The germline V gene has CDR1 SGHRS and CDR2 YFSETQ. V shed 0 bases and J 1 base; nucleotides not matched to a gene: 2. The CDR3 runs 15 residues. As DNA, the CDR3 is TGCGCCAGCAGCTTGGACGGACAGGGCACAGATACGCAGTATTTT. It specifies CASSLDGQGTDTQYF.

This clone showed up just once. The gene calls are TRBV7-9 and TRBJ2-2; 7 bases align to TRBD1. This CDR3 has 15 amino acids. V was clipped by 6 bases and J by 6 bases; unmatched bases: 10. Germline V CDR1 and CDR2: SEHNR, FQNEAQ (reference sequence). The CDR3 nucleotides are TGTGCCAGCAGTTATAACATCAGGGGGTCCGGGGAGCTGTTTTTT. It yields the protein CASSYNIRGSGELFF. The full variable domain, rest sourced from reference TRBV7-9 and TRBJ2-2, is DTGVSQNPRHKITKRGQNVTFRCDPISEHNRLYWYRQTLGQGPEFLTYFQNEAQLEKSRLLSDRFSAERPKGSFSTLEIQRTEQGDSAMYLCASSYNIRGSGELFFGEGSRLTVL.

This clone is a singleton in its sample. The chain uses TRBV9 and TRBJ1-6; D gene ambiguous. CDR1 and CDR2 (germline): SGDLS, YYNGEE. The CDR3 contains 15 residues. Trimming removed 1 base from V and 7 bases from J, with 12 bases in between. This CDR3 is CASSVSTTGNSPLHF. In DNA form, the CDR3 reads TGTGCCAGCAGCGTAAGTACTACGGGGAATTCACCCCTCCACTTT. Filled out from reference TRBV9 and TRBJ1-6, the complete variable domain reads DSGVTQTPKHLITATGQRVTLRCSPRSGDLSVYWYQQSLDQGLQFLIQYYNGEERAKGNILERFSAQQFPDLHSELNLSSLELGDSALYFCASSVSTTGNSPLHFGNGTRLTVT.

CDR3 loop: CASSALASGGAFRLYF. CDR3 DNA: TGTGCCAGCAGCGCTCTAGCTAGCGGGGGGGCCTTTAGGCTGTACTTC. The J gene is TRBJ2-7, the V gene TRBV7-2, with 12 bases identical to TRBD2. The V gene's germline CDR1 is SGHTA and CDR2 FQGNSA. V lost 5 bases to trimming and J lost 12 bases; unmatched junction nucleotides: 17. CDR3 length: 16 amino acids.

On this clone itself: One end of the junction does not line up with germline, which may come from a read error. This chain connects TRBV7-9 to TRBJ2-7; maybe TRBD2 (6 bases). Germline V gene data show CDR1 as SEHNR and CDR2 as FQNEAQ (reference sequence). The CDR3 runs 14 residues. The DNA for the CDR3 is TGTGCCAGCAGCCTAGCCTCGACGGAGGGCGAGCAGTACTTC. This translates into CASSLASTEGEQYF.

This clone was seen a few times. This chain joins TRBV7-9 and TRBJ2-7, with 8 bases that match TRBD2. This CDR3 has 15 residues. The germline gives CDR1 SEHNR, CDR2 FQNEAQ (reference sequence). V dropped 5 bases and J dropped 5; count of bases not matched to a gene: 11. CDR3 protein: CASSRGGLTSDEQYF. In DNA form, the CDR3 reads TGTGCCAGCAGCCGGGGGGGACTAACCTCTGACGAGCAGTACTTC.

In its sample, this clone was seen a few times. The genes are TRBV5-3 and TRBJ1-5; possible D gene TRBD1, 6 bases. TRBV5-3 is noted as an ORF with a role that remains uncertain. The V gene lost 5 bases and the J gene lost 0 bases, with 9 bases spanning the gap. CDR3 length equals 14 residues. For the CDR3, the DNA is TGTGCCAGAAGTCGGACAGATAGCAATCAGCCCCAGCATTTT. Translation: CARSRTDSNQPQHF.

This sequence joins TRBV4-1 and TRBJ2-2; TRBD1 is a possible D gene (6 bases). Germline CDR1 reads MGHRA; CDR2 reads YSYEKL. Trimming stripped 7 bases from V and 7 bases from J, with 22 bases between. The CDR3 contains 16 residues. DNA of the CDR3: TGCGCCAGCACCCATTCTGGGGGCGCAACTTTCGGGGAGCTGTTTTTT. This gives the protein CASTHSGGATFGELFF.

The chain links TRBV4-1 to TRBJ1-2; TRBD1 agrees at 7 bases. From germline, CDR1 is MGHRA and CDR2 YSYEKL. The CDR3 is 17 residues long. Trimming at V came to 5 bases and at J to 2 bases, leaving 14 bases not matched to a gene. CDR3 sequence reads: CASSSHGAGGSNYGYTF. The CDR3 DNA reads TGCGCCAGCAGCTCTCACGGCGCAGGGGGATCCAACTATGGCTACACCTTC.

The V gene is TRBV29-1, the J gene TRBJ1-4; D might be TRBD1 (5 bases). The V and J ends lost 6 bases and 5 bases respectively, with 16 bases between them. CDR1 is SQVTM and CDR2 is ANQGSEA in the germline V gene. The CDR3 has 14 amino acids. The CDR3 DNA follows: TGCAGCGTCCGGCGGGGGTTGCAGAATGAAAAACTGTTTTTT. Its protein is CSVRRGLQNEKLFF.

This chain uses TRBV21-1 with TRBJ2-7; whether TRBD2, the table's D call, matches the DNA was not checked. TRBV21-1 is noted as a pseudogene. CDR3 size: 20 residues. The CDR3 nucleotides are TGTGCCAGCAGCAAAGCGCCGAGGGTTGCGCCAGGACTTTGCTCCTACGAGCAGTACTTC. As protein: CASSKAPRVAPGLCSYEQYF.

The J gene is TRBJ1-3, the V gene TRBV19, with TRBD1 matching 8 bases. The length of the CDR3 is 15 residues. The germline gives CDR1 LNHDA, CDR2 SQIVND (reference sequence). J was trimmed by 3 bases and V by 5 bases; bases with no gene match: 6. The CDR3 region is CASSVQGAGGNTIYF. The CDR3 bases are TGTGCCAGTAGTGTCCAGGGGGCAGGTGGAAACACCATATATTTT.

The rearrangement joins TRBV19 to TRBJ1-1; tentatively, D is TRBD1 (6 bases). Germline loops: CDR1 LNHDA, CDR2 SQIVND (reference sequence). This CDR3 has 14 residues. Trimming stripped 6 bases from V and 1 base from J, with 12 bases between. This CDR3 is CASRDSLANTEAFF. CDR3 in DNA: TGTGCCAGTAGGGACAGCCTGGCGAACACTGAAGCTTTCTTT.

The rearrangement uses TRBV30 and TRBJ1-2; tentatively, D is TRBD1 (5 bases). The germline gives CDR1 GTSNPN, CDR2 SVGIG (reference sequence). Trimming stripped 8 bases from V and 6 bases from J, with 16 bases between. CDR3 size: 12 residues. CDR3 sequence: CADGAAGDGYTF. CDR3 DNA: TGTGCCGACGGGGCTGCGGGGGATGGCTACACCTTC.

This chain connects TRBV21-1 to TRBJ2-1; the D segment call TRBD2 is taken from the table without a DNA check. TRBV21-1 is reported as a pseudogene. The CDR3 has 16 residues. The CDR3 here is CASSSRTSEMDNEQFF. The DNA for the CDR3 is TGTGCCAGCAGCTCAAGGACTAGCGAAATGGACAATGAGCAGTTCTTC.

The chain links TRBV12-3 or TRBV12-4 to TRBJ1-2; D unresolved. The CDR3 loop spans 13 amino acids. Trimming left V 4 bases short and J 2 bases short, with 8 bases between. The CDR3 region has the DNA TGTGCCAGCAGTTACGGGTTCAACTATGGCTACACCTTC. Translated: CASSYGFNYGYTF.

This chain links TRBV19 with TRBJ1-1; D perhaps matches TRBD1 (5 bases). Germline V gene sequence: CDR1 LNHDA, CDR2 SQIVND (reference sequence). Trimming shortened V by 10 bases and J by 1 base, and 16 bases separated the two germline ends. The CDR3 length is 14 residues. The CDR3 protein is CATPQGGGNTEAFF. The CDR3 bases are TGTGCCACCCCGCAGGGAGGAGGGAACACTGAAGCTTTCTTT.

The chain is built from TRBV21-1 and TRBJ2-7; TRBD1, the table's D call, was not compared with the DNA. TRBV21-1 is a pseudogene. The CDR3 covers 14 residues. The CDR3 reads CASSKEVTGDEQYF. The CDR3 nucleotides are TGTGCCAGCAGCAAAGAGGTAACAGGGGACGAGCAGTACTTC.

The chain links TRBV5-1 to TRBJ1-5; perhaps TRBD1 as D (6 bases). CDR3 length: 14 amino acids. Between the trimmed V and J ends, which lost 2 bases and 3 bases, there was a span of 9 bases. Germline V gives CDR1 SGHRS, CDR2 YFSETQ. CDR3 region: CASSFGQPNQPQHF. The CDR3 coding sequence is TGCGCCAGCAGCTTTGGACAGCCCAATCAGCCCCAGCATTTT.

The chain's CDR3 is CASSQPKRGRPYEQYF. The CDR3 coding sequence is TGCGCCAGCAGTCAACCGAAGCGGGGGAGACCCTACGAGCAGTACTTC. The gene calls are TRBV23-1 and TRBJ2-7; 8 nucleotides line up with TRBD2. TRBV23-1 is an ORF, with its function uncertain. The CDR3 is made up of 16 amino acids. With V trimmed by 2 bases and J by 2 bases, 8 bases remained unmatched.

There are a few counts of this clone. V is TRBV2 and J is TRBJ2-2; D remains unclear. CDR1 and CDR2 (germline): SNHLY, FYNNEI. The length of the CDR3 is 16 residues. V was pared by 6 bases and J by 1 base, with 15 bases between. This CDR3 is CASSGLGLVNTGELFF. In nucleotides, the CDR3 is TGTGCCAGCAGCGGGTTAGGTCTTGTGAACACCGGGGAGCTGTTTTTT.

This chain uses TRBV11-3 with TRBJ1-6; TRBD1 might be the D (5 bases). CDR3 size: 14 residues. Germline V gene lookup returns CDR1 SGHNT and CDR2 YENEEA. V lost 7 bases and J 10 bases, leaving 17 bases between the germline ends. The CDR3 loop is CASTRTRAGSPLHF. CDR3 DNA: TGTGCCAGCACCAGGACACGTGCAGGGTCACCCCTCCACTTT.

V and J are TRBV18 and TRBJ2-3, with 12 bases fitting TRBD2. V was clipped by 2 bases and J by 2 bases; unmatched bases: 5. The CDR3 has 17 residues. CDR1 and CDR2 from the germline V gene are KGHSH and LQKENI. Here the CDR3 reads CASSPSSSGGATDTQYF. In DNA, the CDR3 is TGTGCCAGCTCACCAAGTTCTAGCGGGGGGGCCACAGATACGCAGTATTTT. Filled out from reference TRBV18 and TRBJ2-3, the complete variable domain reads NAGVMQNPRHLVRRRGQEARLRCSPMKGHSHVYWYRQLPEEGLKFMVYLQKENIIDESGMPKERFSAEFPKEGPSILRIQQVVRGDSAAYFCASSPSSSGGATDTQYFGPGTRLTVL.